These 2 T cell receptor beta chains came from one sample sequenced in a study of T-cell reconstitution after alpha-beta-depleted transplantation in children. Unique molecular identifiers featured in how the TCRbeta library was prepared. TCRdb reanalysed the PCR reads using MiXCR and keeps one entry per CDR3 protein. Among under 350,000 distinct CDR3 sequences, more than 9% were seen once, and the ten largest hold 9.5% to 13%. Sequenced here: PBMCs from the stem cell graft donor, sampled from the stem cell graft. The receptor source for this set is a human donor who donated a stem cell graft to a child with SCID.

This clonotype was counted once. This chain connects TRBV20-1 to TRBJ2-1; 9 nucleotides agree with TRBD1. The J segment lost 6 bases and the V segment lost 6 bases, leaving 6 bases of the junction unmatched. The CDR3 contains 13 residues. Germline CDR1 is DFQATT and CDR2 is SNEGSKA (reference sequence). DNA for the CDR3: TGCAGTGCCCCGGGACAGGGTATCAATGAGCAGTTCTTC. Its translation: CSAPGQGINEQFF.

This clonotype showed up many times. V gene TRBV6-4 combines with J gene TRBJ2-7, with no clear D. The CDR3 spans 11 residues. CDR1 and CDR2 from the germline V gene are MRHNA and SNTAGT. The V end lost 9 bases, the J end lost 1 base, and 7 bases lay between the germline ends. The CDR3 loop reads CARHPSYEQYF. The CDR3 DNA reads TGTGCCAGACATCCTTCCTACGAGCAGTACTTC.